This T cell receptor (beta chain) derives from a study of T-cell reconstitution after alpha-beta-depleted transplantation in children. General observations from the study: From newly produced T cells came most of the T-cell counts and diversity one year after transplant.

Trimming removed 8 bases from V and 2 bases from J, with 9 bases in between. Germline-derived CDR1 and CDR2 are SNHLY and FYNNEI. The CDR3 has 13 residues. This clonotype has more than one count but fewer than ten. Its antigen is not known. Unique molecular identifiers were built into the TCRbeta library. TCRdb re-called the PCR reads with MiXCR, one entry per CDR3 protein. The data show 780,000 or so distinct CDR3 sequences, 16% seen once. This material consisted of PBMCs, mostly from graft donor cells, taken 360 days after TCRalphabeta/CD19-depleted stem cell transplant. The chain links TRBV2 to TRBJ2-2; D may be TRBD2 (6 bases). This receptor was identified in a male patient between 5 and 17 years old who had a stem cell transplant for acute lymphoblastic leukemia, so the T cells may come from the graft donor. Written as DNA, the CDR3 is TGTGCCAGCGGGGACTTCAACACCGGGGAGCTGTTTTTT. Its translation is CASGDFNTGELFF.